These 24 T cell receptor beta chains came from one sample sequenced in a study of T cell responses to AZD1222 COVID-19 vaccine. TCRdb's table, derived via immunoSEQ multiplex PCR, lists solely in-frame clones and lacks some. The sample lists approximately 140,000 clones; roughly 93% were seen once. Sequences were derived from peripheral blood, sampled 28 days after the second AZD1222 dose. The receptors were gathered from an adult who received the AZD1222 COVID-19 vaccine.

The gene calls are TRBV7-2 and TRBJ2-6; D not resolved. Germline CDR1 SGHTA, CDR2 FQGNSA. The CDR3 totals 14 residues. V lost 6 bases to trimming and J lost 4 bases, with 10 bases between them. The CDR3 region is CASSSPDGANVLTF. As DNA, the CDR3 is TGTGCCAGCAGTTCGCCCGACGGGGCCAACGTCCTGACTTTC. The variable domain in full, completed from reference TRBV7-2 and TRBJ2-6, reads GAGVSQSPSNKVTEKGKDVELRCDPISGHTALYWYRQSLGQGLEFLIYFQGNSAPDKSGLPSDRFSAERTGGSVSTLTIQRTQQEDSAVYLCASSSPDGANVLTFGAGSRLTVL.

V is TRBV29-1 and J is TRBJ1-2; 7 bases are a match to TRBD1. With V trimmed by 4 bases and J by 12 bases, 8 bases remained unmatched. CDR3 length: 11 amino acids. CDR1 SQVTM and CDR2 ANQGSEA come from the germline V gene. CDR3 DNA sequence: TGCAGCGTTGCCCCCCGGGACAGCCACACCTTC. Translating it yields CSVAPRDSHTF.

The gene calls are TRBV15 and TRBJ1-5; D is possibly TRBD1 (5 bases). The CDR3 runs to 12 residues. CDR1 is LNHNV and CDR2 is YYDKDF in the germline V gene (reference sequence). V was shortened by 4 bases and J by 9 bases, with 10 bases between the two germline ends. CDR3 amino acids: CATSTHRGPQHF. CDR3 sequence (DNA): TGTGCCACCAGCACCCATAGGGGGCCCCAGCATTTT.

The chain combines TRBV19 with TRBJ2-7; perhaps TRBD1 as D (5 bases). V shed 4 bases and J shed 4 bases, with 17 bases lying between them. This CDR3 has 15 residues. CDR1 LNHDA and CDR2 SQIVND come from the germline V gene (reference sequence). For the CDR3, the DNA is TGTGCCAGTAGTACCGGACAACGTTGGGGATACGAGCAGTACTTC. Encoded protein: CASSTGQRWGYEQYF. Combining the CDR3 with reference TRBV19 and TRBJ2-7 gives the whole variable domain DGGITQSPKYLFRKEGQNVTLSCEQNLNHDAMYWYRQDPGQGLRLIYYSQIVNDFQKGDIAEGYSVSREKKESFPLTVTSAQKNPTAFYLCASSTGQRWGYEQYFGPGTRLTVT.

The rearrangement uses TRBV12-3 or TRBV12-4 and TRBJ1-3; no definite D call. The CDR3 has 13 amino acids. V gave up 7 bases and J gave up 1 base, with 8 bases separating them. For the CDR3, the DNA is TGTGCCAGCAACCCCCAGTCTGGAAACACCATATATTTT. This codes for CASNPQSGNTIYF.

The J gene is TRBJ2-2, the V gene TRBV9; tentatively, D is TRBD1 (5 bases). This CDR3 contains 15 residues. CDR1 is SGDLS and CDR2 is YYNGEE in the germline V gene. The germline V and J ends were trimmed by 2 bases and 0 bases, with 8 bases remaining between them. The CDR3 sequence is CASSVWGSNTGELFF. The CDR3, as DNA: TGTGCCAGCAGCGTCTGGGGCTCGAACACCGGGGAGCTGTTTTTT.

This chain uses TRBV6-5 with TRBJ1-1; D uncertain. The V gene lost 0 bases and the J gene lost 8 bases, with 10 bases spanning the gap. The CDR3 runs to 13 residues. Per the germline V gene, CDR1 is MNHEY and CDR2 is SVGAGI. CDR3 in DNA: TGTGCCAGCAGTTACTCCAAACCCGGAGAAGCTTTCTTT. It encodes CASSYSKPGEAFF.

The chain joins TRBV7-9 to TRBJ2-7; 9 bases match TRBD1. The junction had 7 bases not matched to a gene; V was cut back by 4 bases and J by 6 bases. Germline CDR1 and CDR2: SEHNR and FQNEAQ (reference sequence). CDR3 size: 14 residues. The chain's CDR3 is CASSSWTGEGEQYF. CDR3 nucleotide sequence: TGTGCCAGCAGCTCCTGGACAGGGGAAGGCGAGCAGTACTTC.

The V call is TRBV28, the J call TRBJ1-1, with TRBD1 as a possible D gene (6 bases). The CDR3 is 15 residues long. Trimming removed 7 bases from V and 4 bases from J, with 19 bases in between. CDR1 MDHEN and CDR2 SYDVKM come from the germline V gene. CDR3 protein: CASTRFRGTSTEAFF. CDR3 DNA sequence: TGTGCCAGCACCCGCTTTAGGGGGACGAGCACTGAAGCTTTCTTT.

CDR3 coding DNA: TGCAGCGGGGGGGACACTGAAGCTTTCTTT. This encodes CSGGDTEAFF. V is TRBV29-1 and J is TRBJ1-1; D perhaps matches TRBD1 (5 bases). Trimming pared 7 bases from V and 3 bases from J, leaving 6 bases between. CDR1 SQVTM and CDR2 ANQGSEA come from the germline V gene. The CDR3 is made up of 10 amino acids.

V gene TRBV27 combines with J gene TRBJ2-1, with 10 bases lining up with TRBD2. The CDR3 spans 13 residues. Germline V gene data show CDR1 as MNHEY and CDR2 as SMNVEV (reference sequence). Germline trimming cut 6 bases from V and 7 bases from J; bases unmatched to any gene: 3. The CDR3 protein is CASRRTSGNEQFF. CDR3 DNA sequence: TGTGCCAGCAGAAGGACTAGCGGTAATGAGCAGTTCTTC.

The chain is built from TRBV10-1 and TRBJ2-5, with 7 bases lining up with TRBD2. CDR3 length: 13 amino acids. The ends lost 3 bases at V and 5 bases at J; junction bases unmatched: 3. Germline V lookup: CDR1 WNHNN, CDR2 SYGVQD (reference sequence). The CDR3 is CASSEAGRETQYF. CDR3 coding DNA: TGCGCCAGCAGTGAAGCGGGAAGGGAGACCCAGTACTTC.

V is TRBV2 and J is TRBJ1-1, with D maybe TRBD1 (5 bases). There are 14 residues in the CDR3. Trimming took 4 bases from V and 0 from J, leaving 9 bases between them. Germline V lookup: CDR1 SNHLY, CDR2 FYNNEI. The DNA for the CDR3 is TGTGCCAGCAGTGTTAAGGGGTTGAACACTGAAGCTTTCTTT. Amino acid sequence: CASSVKGLNTEAFF.

This chain uses TRBV3-1 (or the pseudogene TRBV3-2) with TRBJ1-1; the D gene is possibly TRBD1 (5 bases). CDR3 length: 15 residues. The germline CDR1 and CDR2 sequences are LGHDT and YNNKEL (reference sequence). Trimming left V 0 bases short and J 4 bases short, with 12 bases between. This CDR3 reads CASSQDFRGSTEAFF. DNA for the CDR3: TGTGCCAGCAGCCAAGATTTTCGGGGGAGCACTGAAGCTTTCTTT.

This clone was detected only once. The chain's CDR3 is CASILVPGRDVLAEAFF. In DNA, the CDR3 is TGTGCCAGTATTTTAGTACCGGGACGGGACGTTTTGGCTGAAGCTTTCTTT. The chain is built from TRBV19 and TRBJ1-1, with a tentative D call TRBD1 (5 bases). The CDR3 length is 17 residues. Germline CDR1 and CDR2: LNHDA and SQIVND (reference sequence). The ends were cut back, 7 bases at V and 6 bases at J, with 27 bases in the middle. Using reference TRBV19 and TRBJ1-1 for the parts outside the CDR3, the full variable domain is DGGITQSPKYLFRKEGQNVTLSCEQNLNHDAMYWYRQDPGQGLRLIYYSQIVNDFQKGDIAEGYSVSREKKESFPLTVTSAQKNPTAFYLCASILVPGRDVLAEAFFGQGTRLTVV.

This rearrangement joins TRBV7-3 to TRBJ2-1; TRBD1 is a possible D gene (5 bases). Trimming removed 2 bases from V and 9 bases from J, with 17 bases in between. Per germline, CDR1 SGHTA and CDR2 FQGTGA. This CDR3 comprises 15 residues. Here the CDR3 reads CASSLGGASGSEQFF. DNA of the CDR3: TGTGCCAGCAGCTTAGGTGGGGCCTCAGGTAGTGAGCAGTTCTTC. Full variable domain (outside the CDR3, taken from reference TRBV7-3 and TRBJ2-1): GAGVSQTPSNKVTEKGKYVELRCDPISGHTALYWYRQSLGQGPEFLIYFQGTGAADDSGLPNDRFFAVRPEGSVSTLKIQRTERGDSAVYLCASSLGGASGSEQFFGPGTRLTVL.

The chain combines TRBV11-1 with TRBJ2-1; 9 nucleotides agree with TRBD1. V shed 6 bases and J 7 bases; nucleotides not matched to a gene: 13. The germline CDR1 and CDR2 sequences are SGHAT and FQDESV (reference sequence). The CDR3 length is 16 residues. CDR3 amino acids: CASSFGPGQGGNEQFF. The CDR3, as DNA: TGTGCCAGCAGTTTCGGTCCGGGACAGGGAGGAAATGAGCAGTTCTTC. The full variable domain, rest sourced from reference TRBV11-1 and TRBJ2-1, is EAEVAQSPRYKITEKSQAVAFWCDPISGHATLYWYRQILGQGPELLVQFQDESVVDDSQLPKDRFSAERLKGVDSTLKIQPAELGDSAMYLCASSFGPGQGGNEQFFGPGTRLTVL.

The CDR3 loop is CASSMGLEQFF. The CDR3 region has the DNA TGTGCCAGTAGTATGGGTCTAGAGCAGTTCTTC. This chain connects TRBV19 to TRBJ2-1; D not certain. Trimming took off 3 bases at V and 10 bases at J, with 7 bases between the two ends. This CDR3 contains 11 residues. The germline V gene encodes CDR1 LNHDA and CDR2 SQIVND (reference sequence).

The rearrangement links TRBV6-4 to TRBJ2-3; D gene ambiguous. Germline CDR1 is MRHNA and CDR2 is SNTAGT. V shed 0 bases and J shed 4 bases, with 8 bases lying between them. CDR3 size: 14 residues. The DNA for the CDR3 is TGTGCCAGCAGTGACTCAGCGCCCTCAGATACGCAGTATTTT. Translating gives CASSDSAPSDTQYF.

The gene calls are TRBV27 and TRBJ2-2; 7 nucleotides agree with TRBD1. Germline V CDR1 and CDR2: MNHEY, SMNVEV (reference sequence). Trimming took 3 bases from V and 7 from J; bases not matched to a gene: 5. There are 14 residues in the CDR3. The CDR3 sequence is CASSFTGVFGELFF. The CDR3 DNA sequence: TGTGCCAGCAGTTTTACAGGGGTTTTCGGGGAGCTGTTTTTT.

This chain connects TRBV6-2 or TRBV6-3 to TRBJ1-2; 7 nucleotides agree with TRBD1. CDR3 length: 14 residues. V gave up 6 bases and J gave up 4 bases; unmatched junction bases: 8. Per germline, CDR1 MNHEY and CDR2 SVGEGT. CDR3 residues: CASSDSGQIYGYTF. CDR3 bases: TGTGCCAGCAGCGACTCGGGACAGATCTATGGCTACACCTTC.

The chain links TRBV28 to TRBJ2-2, with D uncertain. Between the trimmed V and J ends, which lost 5 bases and 2 bases, there was a span of 15 bases. The V gene's germline CDR1 is MDHEN and CDR2 SYDVKM. This CDR3 has 16 residues. The CDR3, as DNA: TGTGCCAGCAGTCCAACCTGGCTTACCAACACCGGGGAGCTGTTTTTT. Its translation: CASSPTWLTNTGELFF.

The chain carries TRBV6-5 and TRBJ1-2; no clear D. The CDR3 totals 14 residues. Germline loops: CDR1 MNHEY, CDR2 SVGAGI. V was trimmed by 0 bases and J by 4 bases, leaving 9 bases between them. The CDR3 spells CASSYSIRSYGYTF. The CDR3 DNA reads as TGTGCCAGCAGTTACTCGATACGGAGCTATGGCTACACCTTC.

J is TRBJ2-1 and V is TRBV4-2, with 9 bases that match TRBD2. The CDR3 has 16 amino acids. The ends lost 0 bases at V and 4 bases at J; junction bases unmatched: 4. Germline CDR1 is LGHNA and CDR2 is YNFKEQ. The DNA of the CDR3 is TGTGCCAGCAGCCAAGATGCAGCGGGAGGATACAATGAGCAGTTCTTC. This gives the protein CASSQDAAGGYNEQFF.